This note documents a single TCR beta chain sequence. Its antigen is not known. PCR was performed a second time for about 7 to 11 cycles using a sample-barcoded 5' primer and a J-beta primer mix. The authors tagged each cDNA molecule using a template-switch adaptor with 12 random nucleotides. TCRdb independently ran MiXCR on the 5' RACE reads; one entry per CDR3 protein. The table has under 2,000,000 distinct CDR3 sequences, less than 50% seen once; the top ten hold over 2%. This record comes from a study of blood T cells in healthy people across ages. In the study overall: Through template switching, about one barcoded beta molecule was captured per two T cells, as measured in model experiments. Whole-study findings and limits: Because donor CMV status was unknown, expanded clonotype changes were possibly confounded. It was the long-lived donors that had more naive CD4+ cells and higher diversity than aged donors.

Between the trimmed V and J ends, which lost 4 bases and 2 bases, there was a span of 15 bases. Per germline, CDR1 MNHEY and CDR2 SVGEGT. The CDR3 spans 15 residues. This receptor was identified in a woman aged 40 to 55 in good health. The sequencing sample was made of blood. The genes are TRBV6-2 or TRBV6-3 and TRBJ2-7, with D possibly TRBD1 on 6 matching bases. The CDR3 nucleotides read TGTGCCAGCAGTTCACGGAAGGACAGAGCCTACGAGCAGTACTTC. As protein: CASSSRKDRAYEQYF.